What follows are 21 T cell receptor beta chains derived from one specimen sequenced in a study of cytomegalovirus exposure and HLA in healthy donors. PCR was performed using 60 Vbeta and 13 Jbeta primers. Some clones are missing from TCRdb's copy, which holds only in-frame ones; the method was immunoSEQ multiplex PCR. This table has roughly 130,000 clones, roughly 80% appearing once. Material for sequencing was PBMCs. These TCRs come from a man younger than 30 in good health and CMV-seronegative.

The chain recombines TRBV5-1 with TRBJ2-7, with D tentatively TRBD1 (7 bases). This CDR3 has 18 residues. The germline V and J ends were trimmed by 4 bases and 0 bases, with 23 bases remaining between them. Germline V CDR1 and CDR2: SGHRS, YFSETQ. The CDR3 reads CASSDGGGRVGNSYEQYF. The CDR3 nucleotides are TGCGCCAGCAGCGATGGAGGGGGCAGAGTAGGGAACTCCTACGAGCAGTACTTC.

The chain employs TRBV30 and TRBJ1-5, with 7 bases that match TRBD1. Unmatched junction bases numbered 4, after V lost 2 bases and J lost 6 bases. Germline V gives CDR1 GTSNPN, CDR2 SVGIG (reference sequence). The CDR3 is 13 residues long. As DNA, the CDR3 is TGTGCCTGGAGTCCCCAGGGGGTTCAGCCCCAGCATTTT. Translating it yields CAWSPQGVQPQHF.

This clone appeared a few times. The CDR3 reads CASSEEAGSAYEQYF. The CDR3 bases are TGCGCCAGCAGTGAAGAAGCGGGGTCAGCCTACGAGCAGTACTTC. This rearrangement joins TRBV10-2 to TRBJ2-7, with TRBD2 matching over 7 bases. Germline CDR1 WSHSY, CDR2 SAAADI. The CDR3 consists of 15 residues. The V segment lost 3 bases and the J segment 2 bases; nucleotides outside the gene matches: 7.

The chain recombines TRBV4-2 with TRBJ1-2; 8 nucleotides agree with TRBD1. The ends lost 0 bases at V and 2 bases at J; junction bases unmatched: 2. Germline CDR1 is LGHNA and CDR2 is YNFKEQ. The CDR3 extends over 15 amino acids. The CDR3 reads CASSQDGDRNYGYTF. In nucleotides, the CDR3 is TGTGCCAGCAGCCAAGATGGGGACAGGAACTATGGCTACACCTTC.

The chain combines TRBV6-5 with TRBJ2-5; TRBD1 aligns across 8 bases. Germline V gene data show CDR1 as MNHEY and CDR2 as SVGAGI. The CDR3 is 16 residues long. V lost 1 base and J lost 4; bases outside the gene matches: 8. The CDR3 DNA sequence: TGTGCCAGCAGTTACTACCCAGGACAGGGAACAGAGACCCAGTACTTC. Translating gives CASSYYPGQGTETQYF.

The chain combines TRBV7-9 with TRBJ1-1; 8 positions match TRBD1. The CDR3 length is 13 residues. The V gene's germline CDR1 is SEHNR and CDR2 FQNEAQ (reference sequence). V gave up 5 bases and J gave up 10 bases; unmatched junction bases: 9. The CDR3, as DNA: TGTGCCAGCAGCGGACAGGGAGGACGGAGAGCTTTCTTT. Translation: CASSGQGGRRAFF.

The V call is TRBV18, the J call TRBJ1-1; TRBD1 matches at 10 bases. The germline CDR1 and CDR2 sequences are KGHSH and LQKENI. Trimming removed 0 bases from V and 10 bases from J; junction bases left unmatched: 5. This CDR3 is built from 14 residues. The CDR3 DNA reads as TGTGCCAGCTCACCACCAGGGACAGGGGAGGCAGCTTTCTTT. Its translation: CASSPPGTGEAAFF. Full variable domain (remainder filled in from reference TRBV18 and TRBJ1-1): NAGVMQNPRHLVRRRGQEARLRCSPMKGHSHVYWYRQLPEEGLKFMVYLQKENIIDESGMPKERFSAEFPKEGPSILRIQQVVRGDSAAYFCASSPPGTGEAAFFGQGTRLTVV.

The rearrangement uses TRBV7-9 and TRBJ1-4; TRBD1 matches 7 bases. The CDR3 length is 13 residues. Germline V gene data show CDR1 as SEHNR and CDR2 as FQNEAQ (reference sequence). Losses at the gene ends were 8 bases for V and 5 bases for J; bases not matched to a gene: 5. Here the CDR3 DNA reads TGTGCCAGCCCGGACAGGATCAATGAAAAACTGTTTTTT. This encodes CASPDRINEKLFF.

In this sample, this clone turned up a few times. The V call is TRBV4-3, the J call TRBJ1-1, with a possible D match to TRBD1 (5 bases). V dropped 4 bases and J dropped 1 base, with 16 bases sitting between them. The CDR3 length is 16 residues. Germline values: CDR1 LGHNA, CDR2 YSLEER. This CDR3 is CASSRGWAAKNTEAFF. The CDR3 coding sequence is TGCGCCAGCAGCCGGGGCTGGGCGGCCAAGAACACTGAAGCTTTCTTT.

The chain joins TRBV11-1 to TRBJ2-1; D not resolved. Trimming cost V 1 base and J 5 bases, with 9 bases left between them. Germline assignment: CDR1 SGHAT and CDR2 FQDESV (reference sequence). The CDR3 contains 14 residues. CDR3 coding DNA: TGTGCCAGCAGCTTAGGGGCAGGAAACAATGAGCAGTTCTTC. This codes for CASSLGAGNNEQFF.

V gene TRBV15 combines with J gene TRBJ2-1; D might be TRBD2 (5 bases). Per the germline V gene, CDR1 is LNHNV and CDR2 is YYDKDF (reference sequence). This CDR3 comprises 18 residues. V lost 3 bases and J lost 0, with 18 bases in between. The CDR3 reads CATSSIPLAGISYNEQFF. The CDR3 DNA sequence: TGTGCCACCAGCAGTATCCCCTTGGCGGGCATCTCCTACAATGAGCAGTTCTTC.

DNA for the CDR3: TGTGCCAGCAGCCCCGCGACAGGAGAGACCCAGTACTTC. Protein product: CASSPATGETQYF. The chain employs TRBV5-4 and TRBJ2-5, with D possibly being TRBD1 (6 bases). The CDR3 consists of 13 residues. V gave up 4 bases and J gave up 4 bases, with 11 bases separating them. The germline V gene has CDR1 SGHNT and CDR2 YYREEE (reference sequence).

The rearrangement uses TRBV5-6 and TRBJ1-6; TRBD1 matches 7 bases. Germline V gene lookup returns CDR1 SGHDT and CDR2 YYEEEE. The ends lost 3 bases at V and 5 bases at J; junction bases unmatched: 8. This CDR3 region has 16 residues. The CDR3: CASSWGQPLHNSPLHF. CDR3 DNA sequence: TGTGCCAGCAGCTGGGGACAGCCCCTCCATAATTCACCCCTCCACTTT.

The rearrangement links TRBV11-2 to TRBJ2-1; 10 bases agree with TRBD1. This CDR3 has 15 residues. V shed 5 bases and J 3 bases; nucleotides not matched to a gene: 4. CDR1 is SGHAT, CDR2 FQNNGV, per germline. DNA for the CDR3: TGTGCCAGCAGCCCGGGACAGGGGATCTACAATGAGCAGTTCTTC. Translated, it gives CASSPGQGIYNEQFF.

The chain recombines TRBV5-4 with TRBJ1-2; TRBD1 aligns across 8 bases. The V gene's germline CDR1 is SGHNT and CDR2 YYREEE (reference sequence). The junction had 14 bases not matched to a gene; V was cut back by 1 base and J by 9 bases. The CDR3 has 16 residues. The CDR3 protein is CASSLSLTGVARSYTF. Written as DNA, the CDR3 is TGTGCCAGCAGCTTGAGCCTGACAGGGGTTGCGAGGAGCTACACCTTC.

The V call is TRBV19, the J call TRBJ2-7; TRBD1 aligns across 10 bases. Germline V gives CDR1 LNHDA, CDR2 SQIVND (reference sequence). This CDR3 has 16 amino acids. The V and J ends lost 5 bases and 1 base, in that order; junction bases with no gene match: 8. As DNA, the CDR3 is TGTGCCAGTAGTTCTATCCGGGACAGGGGTTCCTACGAGCAGTACTTC. Amino acids: CASSSIRDRGSYEQYF. The full variable domain, in which reference TRBV19 and TRBJ2-7 provide the parts outside the CDR3, is DGGITQSPKYLFRKEGQNVTLSCEQNLNHDAMYWYRQDPGQGLRLIYYSQIVNDFQKGDIAEGYSVSREKKESFPLTVTSAQKNPTAFYLCASSSIRDRGSYEQYFGPGTRLTVT.

The rearrangement joins TRBV6-4 to TRBJ1-5, with no clear D. Trimming stripped 3 bases from V and 7 bases from J, with 10 bases between. Germline CDR1 MRHNA, CDR2 SNTAGT. This CDR3 spans 13 amino acids. CDR3 DNA sequence: TGTGCCAGCAGTGATGGGGAGCACCAGCCCCAGCATTTT. It is translated as CASSDGEHQPQHF.

This clone was detected a few times. The rearrangement links TRBV5-1 to TRBJ1-1; D is uncertain. The V end was cut by 2 bases, the J end by 3 bases, with 11 bases between. The CDR3 covers 14 residues. Germline loops: CDR1 SGHRS, CDR2 YFSETQ. The CDR3 here is CASSFAGGDTEAFF. Here the CDR3 DNA reads TGCGCCAGCAGCTTTGCGGGTGGTGACACTGAAGCTTTCTTT.

The J gene is TRBJ1-1, the V gene TRBV7-2; D is perhaps TRBD1 (5 bases). V lost 6 bases to trimming and J lost 3 bases, with 11 bases between them. The CDR3 has 13 residues. Germline loops: CDR1 SGHTA, CDR2 FQGNSA. The CDR3 reads CASRKDSYTEAFF. The CDR3 nucleotides read TGTGCCAGCAGGAAAGACAGCTACACTGAAGCTTTCTTT.

The chain has TRBV4-3 and TRBJ2-7, with TRBD1 identical over 8 bases. In germline, CDR1 is LGHNA, CDR2 YSLEER. Losses at the gene ends were 2 bases for V and 0 bases for J; bases not matched to a gene: 3. CDR3 length equals 15 residues. The CDR3 DNA sequence: TGCGCCAGCAGCCAATACAGGGGGTACTCCTACGAGCAGTACTTC. Residues: CASSQYRGYSYEQYF.

This clone has just a few counts. The chain uses TRBV5-4 and TRBJ2-7; the D gene is possibly TRBD2 (5 bases). The ends were cut back, 0 bases at V and 6 bases at J, with 7 bases in the middle. The CDR3 is 12 residues long. Per germline, CDR1 SGHNT and CDR2 YYREEE (reference sequence). As DNA, the CDR3 is TGTGCCAGCAGCTTGGAAGGGAGCGAGCAGTACTTC. It yields the protein CASSLEGSEQYF.